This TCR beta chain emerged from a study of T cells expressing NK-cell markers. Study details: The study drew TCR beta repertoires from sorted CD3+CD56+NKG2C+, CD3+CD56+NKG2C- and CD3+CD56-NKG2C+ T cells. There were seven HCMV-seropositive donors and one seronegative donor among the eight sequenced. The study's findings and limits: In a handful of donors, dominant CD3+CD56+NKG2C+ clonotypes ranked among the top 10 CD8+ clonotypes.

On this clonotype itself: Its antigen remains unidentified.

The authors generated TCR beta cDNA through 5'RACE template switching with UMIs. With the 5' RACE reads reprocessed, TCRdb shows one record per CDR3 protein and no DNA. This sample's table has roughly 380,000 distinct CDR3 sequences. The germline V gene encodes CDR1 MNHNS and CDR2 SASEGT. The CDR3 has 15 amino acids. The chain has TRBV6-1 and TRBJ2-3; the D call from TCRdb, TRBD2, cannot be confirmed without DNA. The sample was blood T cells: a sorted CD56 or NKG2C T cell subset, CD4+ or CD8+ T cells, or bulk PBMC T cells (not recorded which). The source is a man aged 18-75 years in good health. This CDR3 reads CASSPLAAYTDTQYF.